The rows below give T cell receptor beta chains drawn from one sample of a study of blood T cell repertoires in COVID-19. Data came from immunoSEQ multiplex PCR; TCRdb stores just in-frame clones and leaves some out. The sample shows some 74,000 clones, about 82% of them seen only once. Sequencing was done on a sample of peripheral blood. These receptors were obtained from a woman aged 80 or older with active or convalescent COVID-19. CDR3s include the opening cysteine and the closing phenylalanine or tryptophan. A D gene is named only where the DNA matches it firmly. Rows may omit the clone size; those that give it use once, few, many or a size class.

d_gene	v_gene	abundance	j_gene	CDR3nt	CDR3aa
-	TRBV7-2	-	TRBJ2-5	TGTGCCAGCAGCTTAGAACAGCAAGAGACCCAGTACTTC	CASSLEQQETQYF
-	TRBV27	-	TRBJ2-2	TGTGCCAGCAGCCTATGGTCCACCGGGGAGCTGTTTTTT	CASSLWSTGELFF
-	TRBV28	-	TRBJ1-1	TGTGCCAGCAGTTTGTTGGCAGGGAACACTGAAGCTTTCTTT	CASSLLAGNTEAFF
-	TRBV6-4	-	TRBJ1-5	TGTGCCAGCAGCCCAGAGGCAGGGCCCAATCAGCCCCAGCATTTT	CASSPEAGPNQPQHF
-	TRBV7-8	-	TRBJ2-1	TGTGCCAGCAGCTTAGCCGCTGGACAGATAAACAATGAGCAGTTCTTC	CASSLAAGQINNEQFF
TRBD1	TRBV5-1	-	TRBJ1-1	TGCGCCAGCAGCGCGCAGGGGGGGAACACTGAAGCTTTCTTT	CASSAQGGNTEAFF
-	TRBV30	-	TRBJ1-1	TGTGCCGCTTCCCCCACAGGGAGGAACACTGAAGCTTTCTTT	CAASPTGRNTEAFF
-	TRBV27	-	TRBJ2-5	TGTGCCAGCAGTTTGGGGTATACCCAGCGGGAGACCCAGTACTTC	CASSLGYTQRETQYF
TRBD1	TRBV28	-	TRBJ2-7	TGTGCCAGCAGTTTAAGGACAGGGATCTCCTACGAGCAGTACTTC	CASSLRTGISYEQYF
TRBD1	TRBV2	-	TRBJ1-2	TGTGCCAGCACCAACCGGGACAGGGGGCCCTACTATGGCTACACCTTC	CASTNRDRGPYYGYTF
-	TRBV30	-	TRBJ2-2	TGTGCCTGGAGTGTTGGCGGGAAACCCGGGGAGCTGTTTTTT	CAWSVGGKPGELFF
TRBD2	TRBV6-6	-	TRBJ2-7	TGTGCCAGCAGTCTGTCCCTTAGCGGGAGTACGTACGAGCAGTACTTC	CASSLSLSGSTYEQYF
-	TRBV7-2	-	TRBJ1-3	TGTGCCAGCAGCTTTAGCAGTCAGGGGGGAAACACCATATATTTT	CASSFSSQGGNTIYF
-	TRBV14	-	TRBJ1-1	TGTGCCAGCAGCTCACAGGCCAAGGTGCGCACTGAAGCTTTCTTT	CASSSQAKVRTEAFF
TRBD2	TRBV4-1	-	TRBJ2-1	TGCGCCAGCAGCCCCCGGGGGGTCAGCTCCTACAATGAGCAGTTCTTC	CASSPRGVSSYNEQFF
TRBD1	TRBV5-4	few	TRBJ2-1	TGTGCCAGCACGCTACAGGGGGCGCCGGGGGAGCAGTTCTTC	CASTLQGAPGEQFF
-	TRBV11-3	-	TRBJ2-7	TGTGCCAGCAGCTTAGGTATCTACGAGCAGTACTTC	CASSLGIYEQYF
-	TRBV12-3/TRBV12-4	-	TRBJ2-7	TGTGCCAGCAGTTTCAGGCAGGGATCCGAGCAGTACTTC	CASSFRQGSEQYF
TRBD1	TRBV19	-	TRBJ2-3	TGTGCCAGTAGTATGGACAGGGGGTCAGATACGCAGTATTTT	CASSMDRGSDTQYF
TRBD2	TRBV28	many	TRBJ2-7	TGTGCCAGCAGTTTAAATGCTGGGCTCATATGGACTAGCGAGAGGTACGAGCAGTACTTC	CASSLNAGLIWTSERYEQYF
TRBD2	TRBV24-1	-	TRBJ2-2	TGTGCCACCAGTGACAGAGGGACTAGCGGAAAGGCCGGGGAGCTGTTTTTT	CATSDRGTSGKAGELFF
-	TRBV7-9	-	TRBJ2-3	TGTGCCAGCAGCTTCGGCGGGACGCCAGATACGCAGTATTTT	CASSFGGTPDTQYF
TRBD2	TRBV5-1	few	TRBJ2-5	TGCGCCAGCAGCGCGGGACTAGCGGGGGGGCCGGGGGAGACCCAGTACTTC	CASSAGLAGGPGETQYF
-	TRBV30	-	TRBJ2-5	TGTGCCTGGAGTGTTATGGAGACCCAGTACTTC	CAWSVMETQYF
-	TRBV27	-	TRBJ2-5	TGTGCCAGCAGTGGGGGGTATCGAGAGACCCAGTACTTC	CASSGGYRETQYF
-	TRBV19	-	TRBJ1-4	TGTGCCAGTAGTCCCCCCAGAGGGAGGATTAATGAAAAACTGTTTTTT	CASSPPRGRINEKLFF
-	TRBV4-1	-	TRBJ1-4	TGCGCCAGCAGCCAACTCGACAGAGCAACTAATGAAAAACTGTTTTTT	CASSQLDRATNEKLFF
-	TRBV21-1	once	TRBJ1-3	TGTGCCAGCAGCCTCCGAGAGGACAGTCAACAACCTCTGGTGGGCACCATATATTTT	CASSLREDSQQPLVGTIYF
-	TRBV19	-	TRBJ2-7	TGTGCCAGTAGTATCTGGCGGGGACCTACCTACGAGCAGTACTTC	CASSIWRGPTYEQYF
TRBD1	TRBV19	-	TRBJ1-5	TGTGCCAGTAGTATGGGCAGGGGGCTAAATCAGCCCCAGCATTTT	CASSMGRGLNQPQHF
-	TRBV19	once	TRBJ1-2	TGTGCCAGTAGGAATACAGGGTTGGCTAACTATGGCTACACCTTC	CASRNTGLANYGYTF